This T cell receptor beta chain was identified in a study of PD-L1 blockade in urothelial cancer. Study-wide context: Each blood sample yielded a median of about 140,000 T cells.

Specified time point: pretreatment peripheral blood. With respect to this clone: The antigen is undetermined. The sample has other DNA sequences that encode this CDR3 too.

This CDR3 is built from 14 residues. The V end was cut by 1 base, the J end by 2 bases, with 9 bases between. Germline V gene sequence: CDR1 LNHDA, CDR2 SQIVND (reference sequence). Study-wide results and caveats: Better survival was predicted when blood TCR clonality before treatment fell below the median. Enhanced expansion of tumor-associated blood clones at 3 weeks characterized durable-benefit patients.

Repertoires were generated with immunoSEQ multiplex PCR, while TCRdb's copy carries only in-frame clones and drops some. This repertoire shows about 47,000 clones, more than 70% found once; its top ten account for 15% to 20%. The sample was PBMCs, taken around atezolizumab (anti-PD-L1) treatment. J is TRBJ2-7 and V is TRBV19; maybe TRBD1 (5 bases). The receptor comes from a man aged 60-69 years with urothelial cancer. The CDR3 is CASSIGTGPYEQYF. As DNA, the CDR3 is TGTGCCAGTAGTATAGGTACAGGACCCTACGAGCAGTACTTC.